This is a list of T cell receptor beta chains from one sample in a study of blood T cell repertoires in COVID-19. Profiling relied on immunoSEQ multiplex PCR, and the TCRdb table lists in-frame clones only, not all of them. Among 250,000 to 350,000 clones listed, about nine tenths were seen once. Sample: peripheral blood. The receptors come from a woman under 40 with active or convalescent COVID-19. Each CDR3 is given with its conserved first and last residue.

v_call: TRBV13; j_call: TRBJ2-1; cdr3_aa: CASSLAQGAPIYNEQFF
v_call: TRBV3-1/TRBV3-2; j_call: TRBJ2-5; cdr3_aa: CASSQDRPGGGETQYF
v_call: TRBV4-1; j_call: TRBJ2-5; cdr3_aa: CASSRNGAVQETQYF
v_call: TRBV6-2/TRBV6-3; j_call: TRBJ2-5; cdr3_aa: CASSVQGQLQETQYF
v_call: TRBV19; j_call: TRBJ2-2; cdr3_aa: CASSILNLAGNTGELFF
v_call: TRBV28; j_call: TRBJ1-1; cdr3_aa: CASSHYLNRITEAFF
v_call: TRBV6-5; j_call: TRBJ2-1; cdr3_aa: CASSRGLSYNEQFF
v_call: TRBV7-9; j_call: TRBJ1-4; cdr3_aa: CASSVESPEKLFF
v_call: TRBV9; j_call: TRBJ1-3; cdr3_aa: CASSVVGTGDTIYF
v_call: TRBV5-1; j_call: TRBJ1-2; cdr3_aa: CASSLDPARVKGYTF